The 29 T cell receptor beta chains listed next were all sequenced from one sample in a study of blood T cells in healthy people across ages. Combining a sample-barcoded 5' primer with a J-beta primer mix, a second PCR ran for roughly 7 to 12 cycles. TCRdb processed the 5' RACE reads anew with MiXCR; each CDR3 protein has one entry. The data contain roughly 1.5 million distinct CDR3 sequences, approximately 39% of them singletons. Sequenced: blood. These receptor sequences come from a woman younger than 35 in good health.

CDR3 amino acids: CASSLVQGFNQPQHF. In DNA form, the CDR3 reads TGTGCCAGCAGTTTAGTACAGGGTTTTAATCAGCCCCAGCATTTT. The chain carries TRBV12-3 or TRBV12-4 and TRBJ1-5, with D tentatively TRBD1 (6 bases). The CDR3 has 15 amino acids. V was trimmed by 1 base and J by 4 bases, leaving 11 bases between them.

This clonotype was seen repeatedly, ten times or more. The chain recombines TRBV7-2 with TRBJ2-5; no clear D gene. The length of the CDR3 is 13 residues. CDR1 and CDR2 from the germline V gene are SGHTA and FQGNSA. V dropped 4 bases and J dropped 2 bases, with 8 bases sitting between them. The CDR3 DNA reads TGTGCCAGCAGCTCACTTGCGCAAGAGACCCAGTACTTC. Its translation is CASSSLAQETQYF.

This clonotype showed up just once. The J gene is TRBJ2-4, the V gene TRBV7-3; D gene unclear. Near its end, the DNA agrees better with TRBJ2-5, so the J call may be wrong. From germline, CDR1 is SGHTA and CDR2 FQGTGA. The CDR3 spans 13 residues. The CDR3 region is CASSLSPSGTQYF. In nucleotides, the CDR3 is TGTGCCAGCAGCTTAAGTCCTTCAGGGACCCAGTACTTC.

The chain recombines TRBV20-1 with TRBJ2-5; the D gene could be TRBD1 or TRBD2 (5 bases each). This CDR3 region has 15 residues. The V and J ends lost 1 base and 5 bases respectively, with 17 bases between them. Per the germline V gene, CDR1 is DFQATT and CDR2 is SNEGSKA (reference sequence). The CDR3 bases are TGCAGTGCTAGAGGTCATCACGGGGCTGGGGAGACCCAGTACTTC. This translates into CSARGHHGAGETQYF.

The genes are TRBV24-1 and TRBJ2-3, with 10 bases lining up with TRBD1. The CDR3 consists of 16 residues. CDR1 is KGHDR, CDR2 SFDVKD, per germline. With V trimmed by 4 bases and J by 5 bases, 8 bases remained unmatched. CDR3 sequence: CATSDPSGQGIDTQYF. Here the CDR3 DNA reads TGTGCCACCAGTGACCCCTCGGGACAGGGGATAGATACGCAGTATTTT.

The chain carries TRBV20-1 and TRBJ1-4; 8 bases match TRBD1. The CDR3 sequence is 13 residues long. J gave up 7 bases and V 6 bases, and 7 bases lay outside the gene matches. The germline CDR1 and CDR2 sequences are DFQATT and SNEGSKA (reference sequence). CDR3 residues: CSARTGFGEKLFF. The CDR3 coding sequence is TGCAGTGCCCGGACAGGGTTCGGTGAAAAACTGTTTTTT.

There are a few counts of this clonotype. The chain employs TRBV10-3 and TRBJ1-2; 10 nucleotides agree with TRBD1. This CDR3 comprises 13 residues. With 6 bases clipped from V and 6 bases from J, the junction kept 4 bases outside the gene matches. The V gene's germline CDR1 is ENHRY and CDR2 SYGVKD. CDR3 bases: TGTGCCATCAGCCAGACAGGGGGCGATGGCTACACCTTC. Protein sequence: CAISQTGGDGYTF.

The chain employs TRBV12-3 or TRBV12-4 and TRBJ1-2; the D gene is possibly TRBD1 (6 bases). V dropped 2 bases and J dropped 3 bases, with 16 bases sitting between them. The CDR3 contains 16 residues. DNA of the CDR3: TGTGCCAGCAGTTTACCGGCAGGGGTAGGCGACTATGGCTACACCTTC. Its protein product is CASSLPAGVGDYGYTF.

The V and J genes are TRBV6-2 or TRBV6-3 and TRBJ2-7; D gene ambiguous. This CDR3 region has 15 residues. Trimming shortened V by 0 bases and J by 7 bases, and 16 bases separated the two germline ends. Germline lookup yields CDR1 MNHEY and CDR2 SVGEGT. The CDR3 DNA is TGTGCCAGCAGTTACTCAGTGGGCGTAAACAATGAGCAGTACTTC. Translating it yields CASSYSVGVNNEQYF.

This clonotype appeared a few times. The V gene is TRBV20-1, the J gene TRBJ2-1; D is uncertain. Between the trimmed V and J ends, which lost 3 bases and 10 bases, there was a span of 10 bases. This CDR3 comprises 11 residues. Germline assignment: CDR1 DFQATT and CDR2 SNEGSKA (reference sequence). The CDR3 DNA sequence: TGCAGTGCTAGTCCACGGTACGAGCAGTTCTTC. Protein sequence: CSASPRYEQFF.

This clonotype occurred once. The J gene is TRBJ2-2, the V gene TRBV6-5, with 7 bases lining up with TRBD1. This CDR3 is 14 amino acids long. Per the germline V gene, CDR1 is MNHEY and CDR2 is SVGAGI. The ends lost 10 bases at V and 4 bases at J; junction bases unmatched: 9. CDR3 sequence: CATGTETGTGELFF. The CDR3 region has the DNA TGTGCCACCGGGACAGAAACGGGCACCGGGGAGCTGTTTTTT.

This clonotype came up a few times. This rearrangement joins TRBV4-3 to TRBJ2-1; TRBD1 might be the D (5 bases). CDR3 size: 15 residues. Per the germline V gene, CDR1 is LGHNA and CDR2 is YSLEER. Trimming removed 0 bases from V and 15 bases from J, with 21 bases in between. The CDR3 sequence: CASSQEITWGSLLFF. Here the CDR3 DNA reads TGCGCCAGCAGCCAAGAAATCACCTGGGGCTCCCTCCTGTTCTTC.

The rearrangement joins TRBV27 to TRBJ2-1; 7 nucleotides match TRBD1. Germline V gives CDR1 MNHEY, CDR2 SMNVEV (reference sequence). The trim removed 4 bases at V and 8 bases at J, leaving 14 bases unmatched. The CDR3 sequence is 16 residues long. The chain's CDR3 is CASSSRKGGAKYEQFF. As DNA, the CDR3 is TGTGCCAGCAGTTCCCGGAAAGGGGGCGCGAAGTATGAGCAGTTCTTC.

This clonotype was recorded a few times. The chain employs TRBV4-2 and TRBJ2-7; 7 bases fit TRBD1. J lost 4 bases, V lost 1 base, and 4 bases had no gene match. The CDR3 spans 14 residues. Germline CDR1 and CDR2: LGHNA and YNFKEQ. CDR3 in DNA: TGTGCCAGCAGCCAAGCGAGGACAGGATACGAGCAGTACTTC. Residues: CASSQARTGYEQYF.

In regard to this clonotype: Germline is not matched at one junction end, which may reflect a read error. The rearrangement uses TRBV6-5 and TRBJ1-2; TRBD1 agrees at 9 bases. Germline V CDR1 and CDR2: MNHEY, SVGAGI. The CDR3 contains 15 residues. CDR3 nucleotides: TGTGTCAGCAGTTCTACAGGGGGCCTGAACTATGGCTACACCTTC. It encodes CVSSSTGGLNYGYTF.

This clonotype was recorded a few times. V gene TRBV5-1 combines with J gene TRBJ2-6; D uncertain. Per the germline V gene, CDR1 is SGHRS and CDR2 is YFSETQ. The CDR3 consists of 17 residues. Trimming took 0 bases from V and 0 from J, leaving 10 bases between them. The CDR3 protein is CASSLDPGYSGANVLTF. DNA for the CDR3: TGCGCCAGCAGCTTGGATCCAGGATACTCTGGGGCCAACGTCCTGACTTTC.

The table lists this clonotype with a few counts. The genes are TRBV20-1 and TRBJ1-2; D unresolved. The CDR3 consists of 11 residues. Deletions cut 6 bases from V and 0 bases from J, with 5 bases between. Germline V gene lookup returns CDR1 DFQATT and CDR2 SNEGSKA (reference sequence). The CDR3 sequence: CSATPNYGYTF. The CDR3 DNA reads as TGCAGTGCCACCCCTAACTATGGCTACACCTTC.

This clonotype was seen ten or more times. The rearrangement joins TRBV7-2 to TRBJ2-1; D is ambiguous. The V end was cut by 3 bases, the J end by 6 bases, with 6 bases between. The CDR3 is 12 amino acids. Germline CDR1 and CDR2: SGHTA and FQGNSA. The CDR3 DNA is TGTGCCAGCAGCTTCCTAGGCAATGAGCAGTTCTTC. Its protein is CASSFLGNEQFF.

There are a few counts of this clonotype. The rearrangement joins TRBV28 to TRBJ1-6; D is ambiguous. V was shortened by 5 bases and J by 3 bases, with 11 bases between the two germline ends. CDR1 and CDR2 from the germline V gene are MDHEN and SYDVKM. This CDR3 has 15 residues. CDR3 in amino acids: CASSTPPFYNSPLHF. Here the CDR3 DNA reads TGTGCCAGCAGTACGCCCCCATTCTATAATTCACCCCTCCACTTT. Full variable domain (outside the CDR3, taken from reference TRBV28 and TRBJ1-6): DVKVTQSSRYLVKRTGEKVFLECVQDMDHENMFWYRQDPGLGLRLIYFSYDVKMKEKGDIPEGYSVSREKKERFSLILESASTNQTSMYLCASSTPPFYNSPLHFGNGTRLTVT.

With regard to this clonotype: This sequence may be a read error, since a much larger clone differs from it by one base. This rearrangement joins TRBV4-3 to TRBJ2-5; D is uncertain. CDR1 is LGHNA and CDR2 is YSLEER in the germline V gene. This CDR3 region has 15 residues. Trimming stripped 1 base from V and 11 bases from J, with 20 bases between. CDR3 in DNA: TGCGCCAGCAGCCAAGCCTTTGGACGGCGCAATGAGCAGTACTTC. Translation: CASSQAFGRRNEQYF.

CDR3 loop: CAISEGPSSYNEQFF. The CDR3 DNA reads TGTGCCATCAGTGAGGGCCCGAGCTCCTACAATGAGCAGTTCTTC. The rearrangement joins TRBV10-3 to TRBJ2-1, with unresolved D. This CDR3 has 15 residues. V lost 2 bases and J lost 0, with 8 bases in between. The germline gives CDR1 ENHRY, CDR2 SYGVKD.

This clonotype appeared many times. The gene calls are TRBV10-3 and TRBJ2-3; D may be TRBD1 (6 bases). The germline V and J ends were trimmed by 4 bases and 3 bases, with 11 bases remaining between them. The CDR3 spans 14 residues. Germline loops: CDR1 ENHRY, CDR2 SYGVKD. In DNA form, the CDR3 reads TGTGCCATCAGTGGACAACAGGGAACAGATACGCAGTATTTT. Translating gives CAISGQQGTDTQYF.

The CDR3 DNA follows: TGTGCCAGCAGCTTAGCGCCCGCGGGACTTTACAATGAGCAGTTCTTC. Translating it yields CASSLAPAGLYNEQFF. The genes are TRBV7-2 and TRBJ2-1; perhaps TRBD2 as D (6 bases). The CDR3 has 16 amino acids. CDR1 and CDR2 from the germline V gene are SGHTA and FQGNSA. Trimming took 0 bases from V and 4 from J, leaving 13 bases between them.

The sample holds a few counts of this clonotype. The chain is built from TRBV29-1 and TRBJ2-3; 10 bases fit TRBD2. The ends lost 5 bases at V and 4 bases at J; junction bases unmatched: 3. Germline V lookup: CDR1 SQVTM, CDR2 ANQGSEA. The CDR3 contains 13 residues. The CDR3 coding sequence is TGCAGCGTTATAGCGGGAGGAGCAGATACGCAGTATTTT. Protein sequence: CSVIAGGADTQYF.

The rearrangement uses TRBV29-1 and TRBJ2-7; D is undetermined. Between the trimmed V and J ends, which lost 2 bases and 7 bases, there was a span of 15 bases. The CDR3 covers 13 residues. CDR1 and CDR2 (germline): SQVTM, ANQGSEA. DNA of the CDR3: TGCAGCGTTGAAAGGAAAGCCTACAATGAGCAGTACTTC. This codes for CSVERKAYNEQYF.

The chain combines TRBV20-1 with TRBJ2-7, with D perhaps TRBD1 (6 bases). Germline CDR1 is DFQATT and CDR2 is SNEGSKA (reference sequence). This CDR3 has 14 residues. Trimming left V 2 bases short and J 3 bases short, with 14 bases between. This CDR3 reads CSARWWGHHYEQYF. In DNA form, the CDR3 reads TGCAGTGCTAGATGGTGGGGACACCACTACGAGCAGTACTTC.

The V call is TRBV27, the J call TRBJ2-1, with 7 bases lining up with TRBD2. This CDR3 has 14 residues. V lost 6 bases to trimming and J lost 13 bases; unmatched junction nucleotides: 15. CDR1 is MNHEY and CDR2 is SMNVEV in the germline V gene (reference sequence). CDR3 nucleotides: TGTGCCAGCAGCCGACTAGCTGCCGGAGAGACCCAGTTCTTC. Translation: CASSRLAAGETQFF.

V is TRBV11-1 and J is TRBJ2-2; D is ambiguous. Germline loops: CDR1 SGHAT, CDR2 FQDESV (reference sequence). CDR3 size: 14 residues. Between the trimmed V and J ends, which lost 2 bases and 5 bases, there was a span of 9 bases. The CDR3 sequence is CASSLISRTGELFF. The CDR3 DNA reads TGTGCCAGCAGCTTAATCTCACGTACCGGGGAGCTGTTTTTT.

This clonotype was counted a single time. An end of the junction does not agree with germline; a read error may underlie this. The rearrangement uses TRBV15 and TRBJ2-5; perhaps TRBD2 as D (6 bases). CDR1 and CDR2 from the germline V gene are LNHNV and YYDKDF (reference sequence). CDR3 length equals 16 residues. Here the CDR3 reads CAASRIPGLGVETQCF. CDR3 DNA: TGTGCCGCCAGTCGGATACCGGGACTGGGTGTCGAGACCCAGTGCTTC. Supplemented by reference TRBV15 and TRBJ2-5, the full variable domain reads DAMVIQNPRYQVTQFGKPVTLSCSQTLNHNVMYWYQQKSSQAPKLLFHYYDKDFNNEADTPDNFQSRRPNTSFCFLDIRSPGLGDTAMYLCAASRIPGLGVETQCFGPGTRLLVL.